This TCR beta chain was recorded in a study of cytomegalovirus exposure and HLA in healthy donors. This CDR3 has 15 residues. Germline V gene data show CDR1 as SGHNT and CDR2 as YENEEA. V trimming: 6 bases; J trimming: 1 base; junction bases outside the gene matches: 3. Concerning this clone itself: What it binds is unknown.

General study points: Across donors, sequencing depth was assumed by presence/absence analyses to be roughly uniform.

13 Jbeta primers and 60 Vbeta primers were used for the PCR. The method was immunoSEQ multiplex PCR; TCRdb's version includes in-frame clones alone and lacks a portion of them. The sample records some 110,000 clones, about 70% being singletons. The chain recombines TRBV11-3 with TRBJ2-2; TRBD1 matches at 9 bases. The source material was PBMCs. The sequence derives from a woman in her 30s in good health and CMV-seronegative. CDR3: CASSVGQGNTGELFF. CDR3 nucleotides: TGTGCCAGCAGTGTGGGACAGGGGAACACCGGGGAGCTGTTTTTT.